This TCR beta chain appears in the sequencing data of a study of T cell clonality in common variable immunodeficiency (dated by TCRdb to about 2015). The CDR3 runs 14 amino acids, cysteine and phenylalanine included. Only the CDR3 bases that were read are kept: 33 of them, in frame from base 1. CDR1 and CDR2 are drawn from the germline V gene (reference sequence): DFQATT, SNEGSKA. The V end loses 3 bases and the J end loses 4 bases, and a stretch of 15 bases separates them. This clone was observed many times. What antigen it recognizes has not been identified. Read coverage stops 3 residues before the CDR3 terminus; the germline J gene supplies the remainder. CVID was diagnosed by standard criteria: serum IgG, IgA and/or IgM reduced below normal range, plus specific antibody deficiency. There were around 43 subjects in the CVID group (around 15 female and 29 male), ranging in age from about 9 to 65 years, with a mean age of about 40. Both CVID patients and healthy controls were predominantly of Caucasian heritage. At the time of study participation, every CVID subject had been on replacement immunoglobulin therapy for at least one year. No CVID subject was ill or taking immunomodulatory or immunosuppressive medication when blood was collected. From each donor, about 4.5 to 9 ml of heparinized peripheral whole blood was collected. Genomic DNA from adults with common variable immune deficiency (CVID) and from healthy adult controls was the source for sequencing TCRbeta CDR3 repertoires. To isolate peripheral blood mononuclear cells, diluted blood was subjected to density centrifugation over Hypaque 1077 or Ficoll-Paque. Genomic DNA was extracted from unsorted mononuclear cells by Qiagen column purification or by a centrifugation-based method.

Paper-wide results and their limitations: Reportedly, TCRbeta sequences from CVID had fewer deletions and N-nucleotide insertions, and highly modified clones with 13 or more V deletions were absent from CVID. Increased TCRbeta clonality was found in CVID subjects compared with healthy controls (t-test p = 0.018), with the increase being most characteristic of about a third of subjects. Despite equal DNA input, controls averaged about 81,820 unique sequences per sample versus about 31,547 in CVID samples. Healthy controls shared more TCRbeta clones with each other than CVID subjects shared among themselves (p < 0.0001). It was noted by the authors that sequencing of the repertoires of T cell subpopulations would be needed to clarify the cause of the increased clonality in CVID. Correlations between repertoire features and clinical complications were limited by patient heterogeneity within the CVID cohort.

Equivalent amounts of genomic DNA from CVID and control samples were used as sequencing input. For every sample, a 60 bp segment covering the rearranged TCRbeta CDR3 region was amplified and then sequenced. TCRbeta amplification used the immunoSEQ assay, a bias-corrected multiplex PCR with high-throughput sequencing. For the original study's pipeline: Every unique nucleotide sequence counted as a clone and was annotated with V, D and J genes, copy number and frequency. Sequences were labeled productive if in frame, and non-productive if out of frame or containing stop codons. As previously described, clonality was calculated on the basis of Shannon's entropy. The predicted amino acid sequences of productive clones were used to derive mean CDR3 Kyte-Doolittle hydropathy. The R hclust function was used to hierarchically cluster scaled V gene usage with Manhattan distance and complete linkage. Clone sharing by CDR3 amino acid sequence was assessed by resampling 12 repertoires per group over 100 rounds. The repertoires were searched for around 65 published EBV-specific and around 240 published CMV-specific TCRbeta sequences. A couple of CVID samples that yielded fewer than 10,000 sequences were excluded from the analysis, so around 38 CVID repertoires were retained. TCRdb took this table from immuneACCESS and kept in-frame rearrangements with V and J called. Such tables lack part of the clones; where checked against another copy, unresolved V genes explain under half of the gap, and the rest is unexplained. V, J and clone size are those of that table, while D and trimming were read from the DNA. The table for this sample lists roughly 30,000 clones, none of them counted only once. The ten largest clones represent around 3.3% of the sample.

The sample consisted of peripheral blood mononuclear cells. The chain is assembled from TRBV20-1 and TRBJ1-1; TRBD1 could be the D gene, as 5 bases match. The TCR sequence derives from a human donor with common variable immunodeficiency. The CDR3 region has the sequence CSAREAGSLTEAFF. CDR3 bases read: TGCAGTGCTAGGGAGGCAGGGTCCCTCACTGAA.